The clone carrying this T cell receptor (beta chain) was recorded at least ten times. This sample was included in a study of T cells in Graves' hyperthyroidism and ophthalmopathy. Amplification of TCR beta CDR3 regions was performed using RNA transcripts as template. TCR CDR3 regions were first amplified by RT-PCR with HTBI primers. TCRdb processed the multiplex PCR reads anew with MiXCR; each CDR3 protein has one entry. The sample contains 640,000 or so distinct CDR3 sequences, 13% to 15% of which appear only once. The V gene's germline CDR1 is MDHEN and CDR2 SYDVKM. The V end lost 6 bases, the J end lost 2 bases, and 10 bases lay between the germline ends. CDR3 size: 13 residues. Ophthalmopathy cases met thresholds of Clinical Activity Score at least 3, NOSPECS grade at least 4 and duration under 3 months. Together with thyroid ultrasound, orbital computed tomography, serum thyroxine and TRAb, clinical symptoms were used for diagnoses.

The V and J genes are TRBV28 and TRBJ1-1; tentative D call: TRBD1 (6 bases). Sequenced input: blood. The clonotype originates from a woman aged 18 to 35 with Graves' ophthalmopathy. The CDR3 sequence is CASSGTPNTEAFF. CDR3 coding DNA: TGTGCCAGCAGCGGGACACCCAACACTGAAGCTTTCTTT.